The sample holds a few counts of the clone carrying this TCR beta chain. The data were taken from a study of blood T cell repertoires in COVID-19. CDR1 KGHSH and CDR2 LQKENI come from the germline V gene. V lost 3 bases and J lost 1, with 7 bases in between. The CDR3 runs to 14 residues. Original data processing: How many nucleated cells were present was estimated from reference gene primer amplification. Some clones are missing from TCRdb's copy, which holds only in-frame ones; the method was immunoSEQ multiplex PCR. That table supplies the V and J calls and clone size; D and trimming were determined from the DNA. The profile covers fewer than 45,000 clones, with 88% appearing a single time and more than 13% taken by the ten largest.

The chain employs TRBV18 and TRBJ1-3; D unresolved. The receptor was isolated from a human donor in a cohort sampled during active COVID-19. The sample was peripheral blood. In DNA, the CDR3 is TGTGCCAGCTCACCCAGAGGTTCTGGAAACACCATATATTTT. This encodes CASSPRGSGNTIYF.